This T cell receptor (beta chain) was obtained from a study of T cells in Graves' hyperthyroidism and ophthalmopathy. Across the study: Blood from the periphery was taken at initial diagnosis, before any treatment.

The CDR3 loop spans 13 amino acids. Between the trimmed V and J ends, which lost 5 bases and 0 bases, there was a span of 8 bases. Per the germline V gene, CDR1 is GTSNPN and CDR2 is SVGIG (reference sequence). Amplification yielded TCR beta CDR3 regions, with RNA transcripts as the source. The study used the HTBI primer set for a first-round RT-PCR of the TCR CDR3. TCRdb ran MiXCR on the multiplex PCR reads and lists one entry per CDR3 protein. The sample holds almost 600,000 distinct CDR3 sequences, approximately 15% seen once. This clonotype was seen many times. Hyperthyroidism patients were newly diagnosed, had disease duration under 2 months, and were aged 18 to 65 years.

The sequenced material came from blood. The rearrangement joins TRBV30 to TRBJ2-1; D is undetermined. The receptor comes from a woman in her thirties with Graves' hyperthyroidism that later progressed to Graves' ophthalmopathy. The DNA for the CDR3 is TGTGCCTGGGACACGAGCTCCTACAATGAGCAGTTCTTC. This encodes CAWDTSSYNEQFF.